A single sample is the source of the 2 T cell receptor beta chains below, sequenced in a study of blood T cell repertoires in COVID-19. Using immunoSEQ multiplex PCR, the repertoire was profiled, and TCRdb retains in-frame clones only, with some absent. The sample lists a few hundred thousand clones, 87% occurring once. The specimen sequenced was PBMCs or T cells enriched from blood (not recorded which). The source is a woman under 30 who had recovered from COVID-19.

J is TRBJ1-4 and V is TRBV10-2, with 8 bases lining up with TRBD1. This CDR3 is built from 15 residues. Germline V CDR1 and CDR2: WSHSY, SAAADI. V lost 3 bases, J lost 7 bases, and 7 bases stayed unmatched. The CDR3 here is CASSEGRGPGEKLFF. The CDR3, as DNA: TGCGCCAGCAGTGAAGGCAGGGGGCCGGGTGAAAAACTGTTTTTT.

Only one count was recorded for this clone. The J gene is TRBJ2-5, the V gene TRBV7-8; D might be TRBD2 (6 bases). There are 15 residues in the CDR3. Trimming left V 5 bases short and J 5 bases short, with 18 bases between. CDR1 is SGHVS and CDR2 is FQNEAQ in the germline V gene. The CDR3 DNA reads as TGTGCCAGCAGCAGAGTGGAGGGTGGGAGGGAGACCCAGTACTTC. This translates into CASSRVEGGRETQYF.